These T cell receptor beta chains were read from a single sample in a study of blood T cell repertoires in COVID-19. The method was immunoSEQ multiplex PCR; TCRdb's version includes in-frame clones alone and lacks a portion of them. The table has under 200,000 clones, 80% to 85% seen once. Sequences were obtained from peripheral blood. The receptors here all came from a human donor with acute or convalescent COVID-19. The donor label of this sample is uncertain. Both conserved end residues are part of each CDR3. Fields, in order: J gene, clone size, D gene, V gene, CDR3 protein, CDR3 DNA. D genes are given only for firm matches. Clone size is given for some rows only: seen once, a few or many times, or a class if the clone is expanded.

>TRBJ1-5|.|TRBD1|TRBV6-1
CASSEALAGGQPQHF
TGTGCCAGCAGTGAGGCACTGGCAGGGGGTCAGCCCCAGCATTTT
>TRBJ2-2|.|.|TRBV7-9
CASSGKSGQTNTGELFF
TGTGCCAGCAGCGGTAAATCGGGACAAACGAACACCGGGGAGCTGTTTTTT
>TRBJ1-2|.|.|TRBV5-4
CASSLESGAGSYTF
TGTGCCAGCAGCTTGGAGTCAGGGGCTGGTAGCTACACCTTC
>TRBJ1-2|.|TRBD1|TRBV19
CASSITWGQGNYGYTF
TGTGCCAGTAGTATAACTTGGGGACAGGGTAACTATGGCTACACCTTC
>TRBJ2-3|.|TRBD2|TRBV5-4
CASRAGGSDTQYF
TGTGCCAGCAGAGCGGGGGGTTCAGATACGCAGTATTTT
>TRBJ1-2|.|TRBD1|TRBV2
CASTRKVTGDGYTF
TGTGCCAGCACCCGGAAGGTTACAGGGGATGGCTACACCTTC
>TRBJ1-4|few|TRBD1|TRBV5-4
CASGKTAGTGDEKLFF
TGTGCCAGCGGAAAGACCGCCGGGACAGGGGATGAAAAACTGTTTTTT
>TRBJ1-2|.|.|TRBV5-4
CASSIFQGSGNGYTF
TGTGCCAGCAGCATATTTCAGGGTTCCGGCAATGGCTACACCTTC
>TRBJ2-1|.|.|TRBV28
CASSTPGRSGNEQFF
TGTGCCAGCAGCACCCCCGGGAGAAGTGGCAATGAGCAGTTCTTC
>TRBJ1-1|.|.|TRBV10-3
CAISLQEPNTEAFF
TGTGCCATCAGCCTACAGGAACCGAACACTGAAGCTTTCTTT
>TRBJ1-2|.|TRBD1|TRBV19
CASTSGGEVNYGYTF
TGTGCCAGTACCTCAGGGGGCGAAGTTAACTATGGCTACACCTTC
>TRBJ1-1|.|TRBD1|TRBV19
CASSMIDREKAEAFF
TGTGCCAGTAGTATGATTGACAGGGAAAAGGCTGAAGCTTTCTTT
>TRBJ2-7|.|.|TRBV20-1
CSASNGYEQYF
TGCAGTGCTTCTAACGGGTACGAGCAGTACTTC
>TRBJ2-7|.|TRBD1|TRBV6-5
CASSPPTGGKYEQYF
TGTGCCAGCAGCCCCCCAACAGGGGGCAAGTACGAGCAGTACTTC
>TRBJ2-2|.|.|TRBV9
CASRVRDYTGELFF
TGTGCCAGCAGGGTCAGGGATTACACCGGGGAGCTGTTTTTT
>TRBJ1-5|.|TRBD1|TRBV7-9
CASSLRGQGANQPQHF
TGTGCCAGCAGCTTACGTGGACAGGGAGCCAATCAGCCCCAGCATTTT